The 28 T cell receptor beta chains in this list originate from one sample, sequenced in a study of blood T cell repertoires in COVID-19. The data were produced by immunoSEQ multiplex PCR, yet TCRdb's version contains in-frame clones alone and is incomplete. The sample contains around 380,000 clones, more than 70% of which appear only once. The material sequenced was PBMCs or T cells enriched from blood (not recorded which). The receptors come from a man younger than 45 who had recovered from COVID-19.

The V call is TRBV19, the J call TRBJ2-7; perhaps TRBD2 as D (5 bases). V lost 5 bases and J lost 3, with 11 bases in between. Per the germline V gene, CDR1 is LNHDA and CDR2 is SQIVND (reference sequence). The CDR3 spans 13 residues. In nucleotides, the CDR3 is TGTGCCAGTAGTCGTGTTGAGGGCTACGAGCAGTACTTC. Encoded protein: CASSRVEGYEQYF.

The chain recombines TRBV19 with TRBJ1-1; D is uncertain. Germline assignment: CDR1 LNHDA and CDR2 SQIVND (reference sequence). The CDR3 has 13 residues. The V and J ends lost 7 bases and 0 bases respectively, with 9 bases between them. The CDR3 DNA follows: TGTGCCAGTACTCTTCTTATGAACACTGAAGCTTTCTTT. It encodes CASTLLMNTEAFF.

This chain connects TRBV6-5 to TRBJ1-5; possible D gene TRBD1, 5 bases. The CDR3 is 13 amino acids. Trimming shortened V by 3 bases and J by 11 bases, and 14 bases separated the two germline ends. CDR1 MNHEY and CDR2 SVGAGI come from the germline V gene. CDR3 protein: CASSYSGESAQHF. Here the CDR3 DNA reads TGTGCCAGCAGTTATTCGGGGGAGTCAGCCCAGCATTTT.

The CDR3 is CATSAAGLGTDTQYF. CDR3 bases: TGTGCCACCAGCGCCGCGGGACTAGGTACAGATACGCAGTATTTT. The rearrangement uses TRBV24-1 and TRBJ2-3; 8 bases line up with TRBD2. Trimming cost V 7 bases and J 3 bases; bases outside gene matches: 8. The CDR3 extends over 15 amino acids. Per germline, CDR1 KGHDR and CDR2 SFDVKD.

In its sample, this clone was seen once. The genes are TRBV29-1 and TRBJ1-1; D ambiguous. Looked up from germline, CDR1 is SQVTM and CDR2 is ANQGSEA. The ends were cut back, 4 bases at V and 5 bases at J, with 14 bases in the middle. The CDR3 spans 13 residues. The CDR3: CSVGYGLRTEAFF. Written as DNA, the CDR3 is TGCAGCGTTGGTTACGGGTTGAGGACTGAAGCTTTCTTT. The variable domain in full, with the rest retrieved from reference TRBV29-1 and TRBJ1-1, is SAVISQKPSRDICQRGTSLTIQCQVDSQVTMMFWYRQQPGQSLTLIATANQGSEATYESGFVIDKFPISRPNLTFSTLTVSNMSPEDSSIYLCSVGYGLRTEAFFGQGTRLTVV.

V gene TRBV12-3 or TRBV12-4 combines with J gene TRBJ2-1; weak D call: TRBD1 (6 bases). The CDR3 is made up of 12 amino acids. V lost 5 bases and J 10 bases, leaving 12 bases between the germline ends. The CDR3 spells CASSTQGSEQFF. CDR3 sequence (DNA): TGTGCCAGCAGTACTCAGGGGAGCGAGCAGTTCTTC.

The gene calls are TRBV11-2 and TRBJ1-2, with unresolved D. CDR1 is SGHAT and CDR2 is FQNNGV in the germline V gene. This CDR3 has 15 amino acids. Trimming removed 1 base at V and 2 bases at J, with 11 bases between. As DNA, the CDR3 is TGTGCCAGCAGCTTAGGCCCGTTTGGCAACTATGGCTACACCTTC. It codes for CASSLGPFGNYGYTF.

V usage is TRBV6-6 and J usage is TRBJ2-1, with 8 bases matching TRBD2. The CDR3 contains 16 residues. V trimming: 5 bases; J trimming: 5 bases; junction bases outside the gene matches: 11. CDR1 is MNHNY and CDR2 is SVGAGI in the germline V gene (reference sequence). CDR3 amino acids: CASSPAAGVSDNEQFF. The DNA for the CDR3 is TGTGCCAGCAGTCCAGCAGCGGGGGTGTCCGACAATGAGCAGTTCTTC.

V and J are TRBV19 and TRBJ2-2; possibly TRBD2 for D (6 bases). Germline lookup yields CDR1 LNHDA and CDR2 SQIVND (reference sequence). The CDR3 length is 16 residues. The V end lost 2 bases, the J end lost 2 bases, and 12 bases lay between the germline ends. Here the CDR3 DNA reads TGTGCCAGTAGTATAATTGGGGACTTAAACACCGGGGAGCTGTTTTTT. Protein product: CASSIIGDLNTGELFF.

This sequence joins TRBV7-2 and TRBJ2-7; 8 positions match TRBD2. The CDR3 sequence is 16 residues long. Losses at the gene ends were 2 bases for V and 3 bases for J; bases not matched to a gene: 9. The V gene's germline CDR1 is SGHTA and CDR2 FQGNSA. The CDR3 bases are TGTGCCAGCAGCTTAAGTCCTAGCGGGTATTTCTACGAGCAGTACTTC. This translates into CASSLSPSGYFYEQYF.

This clone was seen only once. The gene calls are TRBV30 and TRBJ1-5; D perhaps matches TRBD1 (5 bases). The ends were cut back, 2 bases at V and 6 bases at J, with 11 bases in the middle. The CDR3 covers 13 residues. Germline CDR1 and CDR2: GTSNPN and SVGIG (reference sequence). In DNA form, the CDR3 reads TGTGCCTGGAGTCACGGGGGGTCTCAGCCCCAGCATTTT. It yields the protein CAWSHGGSQPQHF. Full variable domain (missing parts from reference TRBV30 and TRBJ1-5): SQTIHQWPATLVQPVGSPLSLECTVEGTSNPNLYWYRQAAGRGLQLLFYSVGIGQISSEVPQNLSASRPQDRQFILSSKKLLLSDSGFYLCAWSHGGSQPQHFGDGTRLSIL.

The chain links TRBV6-5 to TRBJ1-4; 8 bases align to TRBD1. With 4 bases clipped from V and 8 bases from J, the junction kept 6 bases outside the gene matches. Germline-derived CDR1 and CDR2 are MNHEY and SVGAGI. This CDR3 is built from 14 residues. The CDR3 nucleotides read TGTGCCAGCAGTTTAGGACAGGGTGGGGAAAAACTGTTTTTT. Protein: CASSLGQGGEKLFF.

The rearrangement joins TRBV9 to TRBJ1-5; no reliable D call. Looked up from germline, CDR1 is SGDLS and CDR2 is YYNGEE. Trimming pared 0 bases from V and 3 bases from J, leaving 10 bases between. The CDR3 is 15 residues long. CDR3 protein: CASSVGGSYNQPQHF. The CDR3 coding sequence is TGTGCCAGCAGCGTAGGAGGCAGCTACAATCAGCCCCAGCATTTT.

The rearrangement uses TRBV20-1 and TRBJ1-2; 7 bases are a match to TRBD1. Germline values: CDR1 DFQATT, CDR2 SNEGSKA (reference sequence). This CDR3 is 11 amino acids long. Trimming cost V 6 bases and J 8 bases; bases outside gene matches: 6. Written as DNA, the CDR3 is TGCAGTGCAGAACAGGGGTACGGCTACACCTTC. This encodes CSAEQGYGYTF.

In its sample, this clone was seen once. The chain links TRBV7-9 to TRBJ1-4; 9 positions match TRBD1. There are 16 residues in the CDR3. Germline V CDR1 and CDR2: SEHNR, FQNEAQ (reference sequence). With V trimmed by 5 bases and J by 2 bases, 6 bases remained unmatched. The CDR3 reads CASSAGQGITNEKLFF. CDR3 coding DNA: TGTGCCAGCAGCGCGGGACAGGGTATTACTAATGAAAAACTGTTTTTT. The variable domain in full, with the rest retrieved from reference TRBV7-9 and TRBJ1-4, is DTGVSQNPRHKITKRGQNVTFRCDPISEHNRLYWYRQTLGQGPEFLTYFQNEAQLEKSRLLSDRFSAERPKGSFSTLEIQRTEQGDSAMYLCASSAGQGITNEKLFFGSGTQLSVL.

V and J are TRBV6-5 and TRBJ1-5; perhaps TRBD1 as D (5 bases). CDR3 size: 13 residues. CDR1 MNHEY and CDR2 SVGAGI come from the germline V gene. The V end lost 8 bases, the J end lost 9 bases, and 17 bases lay between the germline ends. CDR3 residues: CASQSSRGLPQHF. DNA of the CDR3: TGTGCCAGCCAATCTTCAAGGGGCCTGCCCCAGCATTTT.

J is TRBJ2-1 and V is TRBV6-5; 10 bases are shared with TRBD2. This CDR3 is 14 amino acids long. CDR1 is MNHEY, CDR2 SVGAGI, per germline. Losses at the gene ends were 8 bases for V and 6 bases for J; bases not matched to a gene: 7. The CDR3 DNA sequence: TGTGCCAGCGTACTAGCGGGGCTCACCAATGAGCAGTTCTTC. It is translated as CASVLAGLTNEQFF.

This chain uses TRBV15 with TRBJ1-2; no clear D gene. The CDR3 contains 15 residues. The V and J ends lost 0 bases and 4 bases respectively, with 12 bases between them. The V gene's germline CDR1 is LNHNV and CDR2 YYDKDF (reference sequence). The CDR3 sequence: CATSRDKNSGYGYTF. The CDR3 coding sequence is TGTGCCACCAGCAGAGATAAGAATAGTGGCTATGGCTACACCTTC.

The genes are TRBV5-6 and TRBJ1-6, with D possibly TRBD1 on 5 matching bases. Germline CDR1 and CDR2: SGHDT and YYEEEE. V lost 1 base and J lost 7, with 12 bases in between. CDR3 length: 15 residues. In DNA form, the CDR3 reads TGTGCCAGCAGCTTGCGCGGGACGTCCAATTCACCCCTCCACTTT. Protein: CASSLRGTSNSPLHF.

The CDR3 coding sequence is TGCGCCAGCAGCTTGTTTGGCCCACGGGGAGGGGAAAACTCACCCCTCCACTTT. Translated, it gives CASSLFGPRGGENSPLHF. The chain recombines TRBV5-1 with TRBJ1-6; maybe TRBD1 (5 bases). CDR1 and CDR2 from the germline V gene are SGHRS and YFSETQ. This CDR3 contains 18 residues. With 1 base removed from V and 10 bases from J, the gap between germline ends came to 24 bases.

The chain recombines TRBV9 with TRBJ2-3; possibly TRBD2 for D (5 bases). CDR1 is SGDLS, CDR2 YYNGEE, per germline. Trimming removed 4 bases at V and 2 bases at J, with 17 bases between. This CDR3 spans 16 amino acids. The CDR3 sequence is CASSPPPGKHTDTQYF. In DNA, the CDR3 is TGTGCCAGCAGCCCGCCGCCGGGGAAGCACACAGATACGCAGTATTTT.

Worth noting for this clone: Because the CDR3's place on the DNA is in doubt, the DNA is left out and the CDR3 is given as listed by TCRdb. The chain is built from TRBV12-2 and TRBJ1-6; TRBD1, the D gene given by the table, was not confirmed from the DNA. TRBV12-2 is marked as a pseudogene. The CDR3 extends over 19 residues, inclusive of both ends. The CDR3 loop is CASRFGPGTGGPYNSPLHF.

Comments on this clone: This sample also contains other DNA sequences that code for the same CDR3. The chain uses TRBV7-9 and TRBJ1-4; D gene unclear. Germline lookup yields CDR1 SEHNR and CDR2 FQNEAQ (reference sequence). CDR3 size: 16 residues. The V gene lost 1 base and the J gene lost 0 bases, with 9 bases spanning the gap. CDR3 residues: CASSLGRAATNEKLFF. The CDR3 DNA reads as TGTGCCAGCAGCTTAGGACGAGCGGCAACTAATGAAAAACTGTTTTTT.

J is TRBJ2-1 and V is TRBV7-2; D is ambiguous. CDR3 length: 13 amino acids. Germline values: CDR1 SGHTA, CDR2 FQGNSA. V was clipped by 5 bases and J by 7 bases, with 12 bases between them. CDR3 DNA sequence: TGTGCCAGCAGCCCCCCCTCGGTTAATGAGCAGTTCTTC. Residues: CASSPPSVNEQFF.

In this sample, this clone turned up a few times. The J gene is TRBJ1-1, the V gene TRBV10-3; TRBD1 matches at 7 bases. Losses at the gene ends were 10 bases for V and 1 base for J; bases not matched to a gene: 12. CDR1 and CDR2 from the germline V gene are ENHRY and SYGVKD. The CDR3 runs 15 residues. The CDR3 DNA is TGTGCCACCTATGACAGGGTGAAGAGGAACACTGAAGCTTTCTTT. Translated: CATYDRVKRNTEAFF.

Points on this clone: Other DNA sequences in this specimen translate into the identical CDR3. CDR3 in DNA: TGTGCCAGCAGTAGGGGTTCTGGAAACACCATATATTTT. It translates to CASSRGSGNTIYF. The chain carries TRBV27 and TRBJ1-3; tentatively, D is TRBD1 (5 bases). This CDR3 has 13 residues. V was pared by 5 bases and J by 1 base, with 6 bases between. CDR1 is MNHEY and CDR2 is SMNVEV in the germline V gene (reference sequence).

This clone showed up just once. This rearrangement joins TRBV6-1 to TRBJ1-3, with D possibly TRBD1 on 5 matching bases. V was trimmed by 1 base and J by 0 bases, leaving 10 bases between them. CDR1 MNHNS and CDR2 SASEGT come from the germline V gene. The CDR3 length is 16 residues. The CDR3 reads CASSEVGQGSGNTIYF. In DNA form, the CDR3 reads TGTGCCAGCAGTGAAGTTGGCCAGGGCTCTGGAAACACCATATATTTT.

The chain uses TRBV19 and TRBJ1-3; 8 nucleotides line up with TRBD1. V trimming: 4 bases; J trimming: 2 bases; junction bases outside the gene matches: 4. This CDR3 is 15 amino acids long. CDR1 is LNHDA, CDR2 SQIVND, per germline (reference sequence). CDR3 DNA sequence: TGTGCCAGTAGTAGAGGACAGGGCCCTGGAAACACCATATATTTT. Encoded protein: CASSRGQGPGNTIYF.